This TCR beta chain was retrieved from a study of blood T cell repertoires in COVID-19. Assay: immunoSEQ multiplex PCR; the TCRdb copy retains only in-frame clones and omits some. The sample has about 67,000 clones, roughly four fifths seen once. V was trimmed by 2 bases and J by 2 bases, leaving 7 bases between them. The CDR3 loop spans 13 amino acids. The germline CDR1 and CDR2 sequences are MDHEN and SYDVKM. The origin of this receptor is a human donor in a cohort sampled during active COVID-19. The chain carries TRBV28 and TRBJ2-7, with D maybe TRBD1 (5 bases). Sequencing used peripheral blood. The CDR3 nucleotides are TGTGCCAGCAGTTTAGTACAGGCCTACGAGCAGTACTTC. Protein sequence: CASSLVQAYEQYF.